Sequencing of this TCR beta chain was carried out in a study of shared clonotypes between healthy human individuals. Study results and caveats: When compared with the clonotypes that were shared by all four sorted-subset donors, the non-shared clonotypes turned out to have lower generation probabilities. Rarefaction exposed incomplete sorted-subset sequencing despite large depth.

With regard to this clone: The antigen remains unidentified.

With 0 bases clipped from V and 3 bases from J, the junction kept 2 bases outside the gene matches. This CDR3 is built from 15 residues. CDR1 and CDR2 (germline): MRHNA, SNTAGT. The run depth of the assay was deep. Each replicate PCR on the sorted subsets used 200 to 250 ng DNA (roughly 27,000 T cell genomes). Repertoires were generated with immunoSEQ multiplex PCR, while TCRdb's copy carries only in-frame clones and drops some. This sample has about a million clones, with roughly 77% found just once. The source of this sequence is a man younger than 30 in good health. Some clones in this sample may be carry-over from other donors' samples. The material sequenced was memory CD4+ T cells from PBMCs. Subset noted: CD45RA-negative fraction. The genes are TRBV6-4 and TRBJ2-1; 7 nucleotides line up with TRBD2. The CDR3 nucleotides read TGTGCCAGCAGTGACTCTAGCGGGTACTACAATGAGCAGTTCTTC. This translates into CASSDSSGYYNEQFF.